This T cell receptor (beta chain) was found in a study of shared clonotypes between healthy human individuals. Study-wide results and limits: Non-shared clonotypes were found to have lower generation probabilities than the clonotypes that were shared by all four of the sorted-subset donors. Clonotype sharing among donors was thought likely to change with sequencing depth.

Sequencing was performed with immunoSEQ multiplex PCR; in TCRdb, only in-frame clones are kept and a portion is missing. The sample has over a million clones; around 78% are singletons. Concerning this clone itself: Antigen specificity is unknown.

The material sequenced was memory CD4+ T cells from PBMCs. Documented subset: CD45RA-negative fraction. The sequence derives from a man younger than 35 in good health. Some clones in this sample may be carry-over from other donors' samples.

CDR3 loop: CASSENGGSEAFF. CDR3 DNA sequence: TGTGCCAGCAGTGAAAATGGGGGTTCTGAAGCTTTCTTT. The rearrangement uses TRBV2 and TRBJ1-1, with a tentative D call TRBD1 (5 bases). This CDR3 has 13 amino acids. From germline, CDR1 is SNHLY and CDR2 FYNNEI. V was pared by 2 bases and J by 6 bases, with 10 bases between.